This T cell receptor beta chain appears in the sequencing data of a study of breast tumors, draining lymph nodes, adjacent tissues. The lymph nodes were axillary draining lymph nodes from breast cancer patients. This clonotype was counted at least ten times. The CDR3 totals 17 residues. V lost 7 bases to trimming and J lost 2 bases; unmatched junction nucleotides: 14. CDR1 SNHLY and CDR2 FYNNEI come from the germline V gene. TCRdb called the multiplex PCR reads again in MiXCR, with one record for every CDR3 protein. Here the sample spans more than 250,000 distinct CDR3 sequences, more than 30% being singletons.

The chain uses TRBV2 and TRBJ2-3, with 8 bases fitting TRBD2. Sequencing was carried out using axillary lymph node tissue. This sequence was found in a female donor with breast cancer. Some clones in this sample may be carry-over from other donors' samples. The CDR3 here is CASTRGRLAGLTDTQYF. In DNA, the CDR3 is TGTGCCAGCACCCGAGGGAGGCTAGCGGGTCTCACAGATACGCAGTATTTT.